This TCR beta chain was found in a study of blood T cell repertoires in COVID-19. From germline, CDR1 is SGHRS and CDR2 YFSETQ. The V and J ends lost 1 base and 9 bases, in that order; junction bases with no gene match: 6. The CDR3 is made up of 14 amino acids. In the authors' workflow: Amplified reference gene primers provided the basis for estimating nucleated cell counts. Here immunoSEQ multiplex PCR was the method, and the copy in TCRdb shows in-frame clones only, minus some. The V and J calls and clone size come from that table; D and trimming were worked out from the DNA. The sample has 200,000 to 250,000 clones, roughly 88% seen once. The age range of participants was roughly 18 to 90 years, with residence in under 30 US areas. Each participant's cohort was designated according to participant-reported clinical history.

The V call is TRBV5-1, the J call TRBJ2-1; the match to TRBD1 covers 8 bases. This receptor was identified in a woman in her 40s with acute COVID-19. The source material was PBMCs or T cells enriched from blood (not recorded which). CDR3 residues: CASSLLQGVGEQFF. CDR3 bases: TGCGCCAGCAGCTTGTTACAGGGGGTTGGTGAGCAGTTCTTC.